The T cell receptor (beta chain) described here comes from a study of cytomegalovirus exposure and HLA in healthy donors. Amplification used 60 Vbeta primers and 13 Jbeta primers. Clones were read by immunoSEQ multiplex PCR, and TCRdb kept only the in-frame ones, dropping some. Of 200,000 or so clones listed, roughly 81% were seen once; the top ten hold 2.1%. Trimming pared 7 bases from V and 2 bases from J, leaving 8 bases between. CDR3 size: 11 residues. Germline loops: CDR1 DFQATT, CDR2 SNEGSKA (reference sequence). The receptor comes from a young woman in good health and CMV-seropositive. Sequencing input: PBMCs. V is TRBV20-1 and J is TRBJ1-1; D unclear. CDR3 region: CSGRFNTEAFF. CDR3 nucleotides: TGCAGTGGCAGGTTTAACACTGAAGCTTTCTTT.